This T cell receptor beta chain appears in the sequencing data of a study of cytomegalovirus exposure and HLA in healthy donors. Study-wide findings and caveats: It was reported that TCR beta sequences correctly inferred the HLA-A and HLA-B alleles for most subjects. The authors excluded some V segments, including TRBV6-2 and TRBV6-3, as indistinguishable.

This CDR3 contains 17 residues. Trimming at V came to 5 bases and at J to 1 base, leaving 8 bases not matched to a gene. Germline assignment: CDR1 SEHNR and CDR2 FQNEAQ (reference sequence). As to this clone: Its antigen remains unidentified.

PCR employed 60 Vbeta and 13 Jbeta primers. This table comes from immunoSEQ multiplex PCR, and its TCRdb copy is limited to in-frame clones, with some not included. Of some 130,000 clones listed, 75% to 85% are singletons. This TCR came from a man aged 18 to 29 in good health and CMV-seronegative. This chain joins TRBV7-9 and TRBJ1-3; 10 nucleotides match TRBD1. Sequenced sample: PBMCs. The CDR3 nucleotides read TGTGCCAGCAGCAAGACAGGGGGCGCGGTTTCTGGAAACACCATATATTTT. This translates into CASSKTGGAVSGNTIYF.